Shown below are 29 T cell receptor beta chains from a single sample sequenced in a study of blood T cell repertoires in COVID-19 (dated by TCRdb to between 2020 and 2021). The protocol used for the library was the immunoSEQ multiplex PCR assay. TCRdb re-hosts the immuneACCESS table, in-frame sequences only. Its copies lack some clones; in the studies checked, an unresolved V gene accounts for under half of them, and the cause for the rest is not known. Here the sample has about 140,000 clones; over 60% occur a single time. The top ten constitute 3.5% to 5% of the sample. The sample taken for sequencing was peripheral blood. The source is a woman older than 75 with active or convalescent COVID-19.

The V and J genes are TRBV3-1 (or the pseudogene TRBV3-2) and TRBJ1-2; 8 nucleotides line up with TRBD1. The length of the CDR3 is 15 residues. CDR1 is LGHDT, CDR2 YNNKEL, per germline (reference sequence). The V and J ends lost 0 bases and 2 bases, in that order; junction bases with no gene match: 2. CDR3 amino acids: CASSQDWTGNYGYTF. CDR3 sequence (DNA): TGTGCCAGCAGCCAAGATTGGACAGGGAACTATGGCTACACCTTC.

CDR3 sequence reads: CASSKAQGRFHGYTF. The CDR3, as DNA: TGTGCCAGCAGCAAGGCACAGGGTAGGTTCCATGGCTACACCTTC. The rearrangement links TRBV21-1 to TRBJ1-2; the table names TRBD1, a call not compared with the DNA. TRBV21-1 is listed as a pseudogene. There are 15 residues in the CDR3.

The rearrangement links TRBV5-1 to TRBJ2-1; no reliable D call. This CDR3 contains 15 residues. Germline CDR1 is SGHRS and CDR2 is YFSETQ. Trimming shortened V by 2 bases and J by 0 bases, and 9 bases separated the two germline ends. CDR3 coding DNA: TGCGCCAGCAGCTTCCGGCTAGACTCCTACAATGAGCAGTTCTTC. It yields the protein CASSFRLDSYNEQFF.

This chain links TRBV24-1 with TRBJ2-2; a weak D match, TRBD2 (6 bases). The CDR3 has 14 residues. CDR1 KGHDR and CDR2 SFDVKD come from the germline V gene. V was shortened by 7 bases and J by 4 bases, with 12 bases between the two germline ends. The CDR3 DNA reads as TGTGCCACCAGGGGGGGACGGGGCACCGGGGAGCTGTTTTTT. Its translation is CATRGGRGTGELFF.

This rearrangement joins TRBV3-1 (or the pseudogene TRBV3-2) to TRBJ1-6; no clear D. Germline CDR1 reads LGHDT; CDR2 reads YNNKEL (reference sequence). The germline V and J ends were trimmed by 0 bases and 6 bases, with 12 bases remaining between them. The CDR3 has 16 residues. The CDR3 DNA follows: TGTGCCAGCAGCCAAGATCTTCAGGTCCTTAATTCACCCCTCCACTTT. It translates to CASSQDLQVLNSPLHF.

The J gene is TRBJ1-1, the V gene TRBV7-8; TRBD1 matches 8 bases. Per the germline V gene, CDR1 is SGHVS and CDR2 is FQNEAQ. CDR3 size: 14 residues. J lost 4 bases, V lost 5 bases, and 6 bases had no gene match. As DNA, the CDR3 is TGTGCCAGCAGCGCGGACAGGGTGGCCACTGAAGCTTTCTTT. This encodes CASSADRVATEAFF.

The chain employs TRBV28 and TRBJ1-2; TRBD1 matches at 8 bases. The CDR3 spans 14 residues. With V trimmed by 3 bases and J by 7 bases, 7 bases remained unmatched. Germline V lookup: CDR1 MDHEN, CDR2 SYDVKM. This chain's CDR3 is CASSFQGAYGGYTF. The CDR3 DNA sequence: TGTGCCAGCAGTTTTCAGGGGGCATACGGTGGCTACACCTTC.

The rearrangement uses TRBV10-3 and TRBJ1-4, with TRBD1 identical over 7 bases. Germline V gives CDR1 ENHRY, CDR2 SYGVKD. This CDR3 comprises 16 residues. Trimming cost V 6 bases and J 4 bases; bases outside gene matches: 11. The DNA of the CDR3 is TGTGCCATCAGCCCCTCTAGCGGGACAGATAATGAAAAACTGTTTTTT. Translation gives CAISPSSGTDNEKLFF.

Concerning this clone itself: Other nucleotide sequences in the sample specify the same CDR3. The CDR3 is CASSLGGNTEAFF. The CDR3 bases are TGTGCCAGCAGTTTAGGAGGGAACACTGAAGCTTTCTTT. The rearrangement uses TRBV12-3 or TRBV12-4 and TRBJ1-1, with D uncertain. This CDR3 is 13 amino acids long. Trimming took off 1 base at V and 1 base at J, with 4 bases between the two ends.

This clone was observed a few times. The chain links TRBV13 to TRBJ2-7; TRBD1 agrees at 7 bases. Germline lookup yields CDR1 PRHDT and CDR2 FYEKMQ (reference sequence). Trimming at V came to 5 bases and at J to 0 bases, leaving 10 bases not matched to a gene. The CDR3 runs 16 residues. Written as DNA, the CDR3 is TGTGCCAGCAGCACCCCAACAGGGGTTGGCTCCTACGAGCAGTACTTC. This encodes CASSTPTGVGSYEQYF.

The chain has TRBV7-2 and TRBJ1-6; D may be TRBD1 (5 bases). The CDR3 is 18 residues long. The V end lost 5 bases, the J end lost 9 bases, and 26 bases lay between the germline ends. The germline V gene has CDR1 SGHTA and CDR2 FQGNSA. The CDR3 protein is CASSPLAPGHTSGSPLHF. The CDR3 DNA reads TGTGCCAGCAGCCCATTGGCCCCAGGACACACTTCGGGTTCACCCCTCCACTTT.

The chain couples TRBV5-4 to TRBJ2-5, with a possible D match to TRBD1 (6 bases). This CDR3 spans 14 amino acids. Germline values: CDR1 SGHNT, CDR2 YYREEE (reference sequence). V lost 0 bases and J lost 7, with 13 bases in between. The CDR3 protein is CASSLDRTEGTQYF. CDR3 nucleotide sequence: TGTGCCAGCAGCTTGGACAGGACAGAGGGGACCCAGTACTTC.

This chain connects TRBV5-6 to TRBJ1-1; the D is unclear. V gave up 0 bases and J gave up 5 bases, with 11 bases separating them. This CDR3 comprises 14 residues. Germline V gene sequence: CDR1 SGHDT, CDR2 YYEEEE. CDR3 nucleotide sequence: TGTGCCAGCAGCTTGGAGGAGGGAGGAACTGAAGCTTTCTTT. Translating it yields CASSLEEGGTEAFF.

The sample holds a few counts of this clone. The chain has TRBV11-2 and TRBJ2-5; TRBD2 is a possible D gene (6 bases). Trimming took 1 base from V and 4 from J, leaving 10 bases between them. Germline V gene data show CDR1 as SGHAT and CDR2 as FQNNGV. The CDR3 totals 14 residues. The CDR3 spells CASSLVWGGETQYF. CDR3 nucleotide sequence: TGTGCCAGCAGCTTAGTGTGGGGAGGAGAGACCCAGTACTTC.

The chain is built from TRBV7-3 and TRBJ1-6; D is possibly TRBD1 (6 bases). This CDR3 comprises 20 residues. V gave up 5 bases and J gave up 0 bases, with 23 bases separating them. From germline, CDR1 is SGHTA and CDR2 FQGTGA. The CDR3 spells CASSHAGTLGVSSYNSPLHF. The CDR3, as DNA: TGTGCCAGCAGCCACGCCGGGACACTAGGGGTTAGCTCCTATAATTCACCCCTCCACTTT. The entire variable domain, with the rest obtained from reference TRBV7-3 and TRBJ1-6, is as follows: GAGVSQTPSNKVTEKGKYVELRCDPISGHTALYWYRQSLGQGPEFLIYFQGTGAADDSGLPNDRFFAVRPEGSVSTLKIQRTERGDSAVYLCASSHAGTLGVSSYNSPLHFGNGTRLTVT.

The gene calls are TRBV2 and TRBJ2-3; D may be TRBD2 (5 bases). The germline gives CDR1 SNHLY, CDR2 FYNNEI. V lost 7 bases and J lost 0, with 14 bases in between. The length of the CDR3 is 15 residues. CDR3 loop: CASTPVTGSTDTQYF. The CDR3 bases are TGTGCCAGCACCCCCGTGACGGGGAGCACAGATACGCAGTATTTT.

This chain connects TRBV7-6 to TRBJ2-1, with 10 bases matching TRBD2. Germline V CDR1 and CDR2: SGHVS, FNYEAQ. The CDR3 extends over 20 amino acids. Losses at the gene ends were 4 bases for V and 4 bases for J; bases not matched to a gene: 19. The CDR3 spells CASSSRAGGAERILYNEQFF. Here the CDR3 DNA reads TGTGCCAGCAGCTCCCGAGCGGGGGGGGCCGAACGTATCCTTTACAATGAGCAGTTCTTC.

The genes are TRBV4-2 and TRBJ2-7; 11 nucleotides align to TRBD2. CDR3 length: 16 residues. Germline CDR1 and CDR2: LGHNA and YNFKEQ. V shed 4 bases, J shed 0 bases, and the junction held 5 bases outside the gene matches. The CDR3 bases are TGTGCCAGCAGCCGGAACCTAGCGGGGGGCTCCTACGAGCAGTACTTC. This sequence encodes CASSRNLAGGSYEQYF.

The V and J genes are TRBV3-1 (or the pseudogene TRBV3-2) and TRBJ1-3, with TRBD1 as a possible D gene (6 bases). The CDR3 contains 12 residues. V was cut by 1 base and J by 14 bases, with 12 bases left in between. Germline CDR1 reads LGHDT; CDR2 reads YNNKEL (reference sequence). CDR3 nucleotides: TGTGCCAGCAGCCAAGCTACGGGACACTTATATTTT. This encodes CASSQATGHLYF.

The V call is TRBV6-5, the J call TRBJ2-2, with 8 bases that match TRBD2. Germline V gene sequence: CDR1 MNHEY, CDR2 SVGAGI. V lost 6 bases to trimming and J lost 0 bases; unmatched junction nucleotides: 3. The CDR3 totals 15 residues. In nucleotides, the CDR3 is TGTGCCAGCAGAAAAGCGGGGGCGAACACCGGGGAGCTGTTTTTT. It encodes CASRKAGANTGELFF.

This clone was detected a few times. V usage is TRBV29-1 and J usage is TRBJ1-2, with 9 bases fitting TRBD1. This CDR3 has 15 residues. V was clipped by 6 bases and J by 7 bases; unmatched bases: 15. Per germline, CDR1 SQVTM and CDR2 ANQGSEA. The CDR3 sequence: CSVRRPGTGSSGYTF. Written as DNA, the CDR3 is TGCAGCGTCCGACGTCCCGGGACAGGGTCGTCTGGCTACACCTTC.

This clone was recorded a few times. This chain uses TRBV18 with TRBJ2-7; tentative D call: TRBD2 (5 bases). Germline-derived CDR1 and CDR2 are KGHSH and LQKENI. The CDR3 has 13 amino acids. V was clipped by 2 bases and J by 0 bases, with 5 bases between them. CDR3 residues: CASSPGSSYEQYF. Written as DNA, the CDR3 is TGTGCCAGCTCACCAGGGAGCTCCTACGAGCAGTACTTC.

A single count supports this clone. The CDR3: CASSLPRQGMSNQPQHF. The CDR3 DNA reads as TGTGCCAGCAGTTTACCACGACAGGGAATGAGCAATCAGCCCCAGCATTTT. This chain connects TRBV28 to TRBJ1-5, with 7 positions matching TRBD1. CDR1 is MDHEN and CDR2 is SYDVKM in the germline V gene. V was pared by 2 bases and J by 1 base, with 8 bases of the junction left unmatched. The CDR3 consists of 17 residues.

The chain joins TRBV30 to TRBJ1-6; 7 bases align to TRBD1. Trimming took 4 bases from V and 14 from J; bases not matched to a gene: 11. Germline CDR1 is GTSNPN and CDR2 is SVGIG (reference sequence). The CDR3 has 13 residues. The CDR3 DNA follows: TGTGCCTGGACCCCAGGGGGGACTTCGGCCCTCCACTTT. Protein: CAWTPGGTSALHF.

The rearrangement uses TRBV11-3 and TRBJ2-6; D perhaps matches TRBD2 (5 bases). Trimming removed 5 bases from V and 2 bases from J, with 10 bases in between. The length of the CDR3 is 15 residues. The germline V gene encodes CDR1 SGHNT and CDR2 YENEEA. DNA for the CDR3: TGTGCCAGCAGCCTAGGGAGAACTGGGGCCAACGTCCTGACTTTC. It is translated as CASSLGRTGANVLTF.

The chain combines TRBV18 with TRBJ2-5, with a tentative D call TRBD1 (5 bases). In germline, CDR1 is KGHSH, CDR2 LQKENI. The V end was cut by 5 bases, the J end by 2 bases, with 15 bases between. The CDR3 loop spans 15 amino acids. The CDR3 DNA is TGTGCCAGCTCAGGGTCGCAGGGATGGCAAGAGACCCAGTACTTC. It codes for CASSGSQGWQETQYF.

J is TRBJ1-1 and V is TRBV7-9; possibly TRBD1 for D (5 bases). The ends were cut back, 1 base at V and 1 base at J, with 7 bases in the middle. This CDR3 has 14 amino acids. Germline V gene sequence: CDR1 SEHNR, CDR2 FQNEAQ (reference sequence). The CDR3 spells CASSLEGENTEAFF. Here the CDR3 DNA reads TGTGCCAGCAGCTTAGAAGGGGAGAACACTGAAGCTTTCTTT.

This rearrangement joins TRBV2 to TRBJ1-5; no clear D. The CDR3 is 12 amino acids. Germline CDR1 and CDR2: SNHLY and FYNNEI. V shed 3 bases and J shed 5 bases, with 5 bases lying between them. The CDR3 protein is CASSDRYQPQHF. In DNA form, the CDR3 reads TGTGCCAGCAGTGACAGGTATCAGCCCCAGCATTTT.

This clone was counted between two and nine times. The chain is built from TRBV12-1 and TRBJ1-3; TRBD1 was called by the table and not checked on the DNA. TRBV12-1 is annotated as a pseudogene. The CDR3 sequence is 20 residues long. This CDR3 is CASSFYGTGGIISSGNTIYF. CDR3 nucleotides: TGTGCCAGCAGCTTTTACGGGACAGGGGGTATAATTAGCTCTGGAAACACCATATATTTT.